The clone carrying this T cell receptor beta chain was found many times. Its antigen is not known. This specimen comes from a study of regulatory T cells in long-lasting Graves disease. Sequencing libraries for TCR beta were prepared with iRepertoire HTBI primers and Arm-PCR of CDR3 regions. A single record per CDR3 protein comes from TCRdb applying MiXCR to the multiplex PCR reads. The sample contains about 310,000 distinct CDR3 sequences, approximately 20% of which appear only once. Time point denoted: persistent/refractory GD, antithyroid drugs over 5 years with positive TRAb. Isolated PBMC RNA provided the starting material for the TCR library. Blood from the periphery, around 10 milliliters in all, was drawn into EDTA tubes. The CDR3 contains 15 residues. From germline, CDR1 is SGHTA and CDR2 FQGNSA. V lost 6 bases to trimming and J lost 3 bases; unmatched junction nucleotides: 6. Study-wide points: Between persistent patients, a few thousand public clonotypes were shared, exceeding the 950 to 1,000 shared between new patients. Newly diagnosed disease favored TRBV20-1 and TRBJ2-1 over persistent disease.

This TCR derives from a female donor with Graves disease. The chain links TRBV7-2 to TRBJ2-7; 12 bases line up with TRBD2. Sample: peripheral blood mononuclear cells (PBMCs), taken when the disease was refractory, from a patient treated with antithyroid drugs. As DNA, the CDR3 is TGTGCCAGCAGTTTCGGACTAGCGGGGTACTACGAGCAGTACTTC. Residues: CASSFGLAGYYEQYF.